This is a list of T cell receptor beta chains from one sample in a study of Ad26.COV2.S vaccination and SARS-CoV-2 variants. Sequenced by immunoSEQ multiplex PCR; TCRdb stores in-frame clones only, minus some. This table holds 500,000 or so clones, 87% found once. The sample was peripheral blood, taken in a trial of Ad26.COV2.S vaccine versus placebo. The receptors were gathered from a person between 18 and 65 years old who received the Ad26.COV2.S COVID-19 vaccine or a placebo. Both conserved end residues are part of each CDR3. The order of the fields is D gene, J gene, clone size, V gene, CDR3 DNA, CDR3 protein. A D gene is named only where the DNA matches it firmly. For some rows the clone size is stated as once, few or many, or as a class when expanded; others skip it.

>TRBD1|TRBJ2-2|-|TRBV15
TGTGCCACCATTCCCGACAGGGTGGCCACCGGGGAGCTGTTTTTT
CATIPDRVATGELFF
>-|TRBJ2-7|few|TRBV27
TGTGCCAGCAGTAGGGGGACACTTTCCTACGAGCAGTACTTC
CASSRGTLSYEQYF
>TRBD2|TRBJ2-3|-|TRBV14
TGTGCCAGCAGCCCTACAAGAGCGGGAGCCACATCTACGCAGTATTTT
CASSPTRAGATSTQYF
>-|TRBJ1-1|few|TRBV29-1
TGCAGCGTTCGGCCTTCCTCCGCGAACACTGAAGCTTTCTTT
CSVRPSSANTEAFF
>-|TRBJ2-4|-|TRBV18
TGTGCCAGCTCCCCAGGGGTAAACATTCAGTACTTC
CASSPGVNIQYF
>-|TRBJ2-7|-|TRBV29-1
TGCAGCGTTGGAGGGGAGTCCTACGAGCAGTACTTC
CSVGGESYEQYF
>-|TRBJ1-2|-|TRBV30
TGTGCCTGGAGTACGGTATATGGCTACACCTTC
CAWSTVYGYTF
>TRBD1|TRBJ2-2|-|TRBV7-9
TGTGCCAGCAGCCCAGGGACAGTCTCCTACACCGGGGAGCTGTTTTTT
CASSPGTVSYTGELFF
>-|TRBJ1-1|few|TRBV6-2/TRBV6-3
TGTGCCAGCAGTTATTCGACCCCCTTCTCAAAAGCTTTCTTT
CASSYSTPFSKAFF
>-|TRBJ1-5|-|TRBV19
TGTGCCAGTAGTACAACTATTATTCCTAGCAATCAGCCCCAGCATTTT
CASSTTIIPSNQPQHF
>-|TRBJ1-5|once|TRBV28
TGTGCCAGCAGTTTTTTGACAGATAGCAATCAGCCCCAGCATTTT
CASSFLTDSNQPQHF
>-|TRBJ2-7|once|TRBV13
TGTGCCAGCAGCTCAGTTGGGTCCGGGGACGAGCAGTACTTC
CASSSVGSGDEQYF
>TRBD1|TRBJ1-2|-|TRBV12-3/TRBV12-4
TGTGCCAGCAGTTTGGGCCGCCAGGGGGGCACCTTC
CASSLGRQGGTF
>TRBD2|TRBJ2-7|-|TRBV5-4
TGTGCCAGCAGCTCGAAGCGGGGATCCTCCTACGAGCAGTACTTC
CASSSKRGSSYEQYF
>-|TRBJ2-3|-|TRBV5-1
TGCGCCAGCAGTGGGCTTCTAGGGGCAGATACGCAGTATTTT
CASSGLLGADTQYF
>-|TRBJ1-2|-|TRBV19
TGTGCCAGTAGTATCGAGGCAGGAGCTAACTATGGCTACACCTTC
CASSIEAGANYGYTF
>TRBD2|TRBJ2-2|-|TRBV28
TGTGCCAGCAGCCAAGGGCTAGCGGATGAGTTTTTT
CASSQGLADEFF
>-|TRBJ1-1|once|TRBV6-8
TGTGCCAGCAGTTACAGGGCCCAGAGATGTGGTGAAGCTTTCTTT
CASSYRAQRCGEAFF
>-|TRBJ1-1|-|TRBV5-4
TGTGCCAGCAGCTTTAGGGCCCTGAACACTGAAGCTTTCTTT
CASSFRALNTEAFF
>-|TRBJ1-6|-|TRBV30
TGTGCCTGGAACCCCCCGCGTACCCAGGAAAATTCACCCCTCCACTTT
CAWNPPRTQENSPLHF
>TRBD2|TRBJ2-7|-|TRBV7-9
TGTGCCAGCAGCTTCGGTTCTAGCGGGAGGGCCTCCCACTACGAGCAGTACTTC
CASSFGSSGRASHYEQYF
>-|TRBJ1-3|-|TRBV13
TGTGCCAGCAGCCGCGCAGGGGCCTCTGGAAACACCATATATTTT
CASSRAGASGNTIYF
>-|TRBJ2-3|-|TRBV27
TGTGCCAGCAGTTTAGGAGGTGCTAGCACAGATACGCAGTATTTT
CASSLGGASTDTQYF
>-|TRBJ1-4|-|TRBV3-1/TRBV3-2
TGTGCCAGCAGCCTGGAGGGAAAACTGTTTTTT
CASSLEGKLFF
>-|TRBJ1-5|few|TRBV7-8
TGTGCCAGCAGCTACGGGGTGGTTCAGCCCCAGCATTTT
CASSYGVVQPQHF
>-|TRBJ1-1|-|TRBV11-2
TGTGCCAGCAGCTTCCCGGGACGGCGGCTTGGCACTGAAGCTTTCTTT
CASSFPGRRLGTEAFF
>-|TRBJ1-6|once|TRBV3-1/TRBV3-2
TGTGCCAGCAGCCAAGGCTCGGGGGCCCTTACGGCCCTCCACTTT
CASSQGSGALTALHF
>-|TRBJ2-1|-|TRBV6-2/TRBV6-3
TGTGCCAGCAGTTCCGGGAACCCCCGGGTCTTC
CASSSGNPRVF
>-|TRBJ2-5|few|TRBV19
TGTGCCAGTAGCGAAGGACGTCAAGAGACCCAGTACTTC
CASSEGRQETQYF
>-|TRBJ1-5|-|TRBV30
TGTGCCTGGAGTAGCGGGGGGCCCCAGCATTTT
CAWSSGGPQHF
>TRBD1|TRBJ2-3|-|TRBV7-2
TGTGCCAGCAGCTTACGGTTACGGACAGGACACACAGATACGCAGTATTTT
CASSLRLRTGHTDTQYF
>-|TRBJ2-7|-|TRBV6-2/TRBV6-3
TGTGCCAGCAGCACCCGGGACACTCGAGGGTACGAGCAGTACTTC
CASSTRDTRGYEQYF
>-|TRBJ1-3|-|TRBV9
TGTGCCAGCAGCGACGGTGGAAACACCATATATTTT
CASSDGGNTIYF
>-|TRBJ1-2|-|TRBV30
TGTGCCTGGAGCCGACACCATTACTACACCTTC
CAWSRHHYYTF
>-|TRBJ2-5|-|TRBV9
TGTGCCAGCAGCGTAGATCCCTACCAAGAGACCCAGTACTTC
CASSVDPYQETQYF
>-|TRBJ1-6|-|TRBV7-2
TGTGCCAGCAGTATAGGAGGCTCACCCCTCCACTTT
CASSIGGSPLHF
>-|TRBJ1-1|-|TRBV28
TGTGCCAGCGGCGAAGGTCCCACGGGGACTGAAGCTTTCTTT
CASGEGPTGTEAFF
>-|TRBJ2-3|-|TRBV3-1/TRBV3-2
TGTGCCAGCAGCTCATCAAACACAGATACGCAGTATTTT
CASSSSNTDTQYF
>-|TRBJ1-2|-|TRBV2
TGTGCCAGCTACATATCTTCTGGGGGCTACACCTTC
CASYISSGGYTF
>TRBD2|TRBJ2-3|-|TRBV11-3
TGTACCAGCAGCTTAGCGGGACGCACAGATACGCAGTATTTT
CTSSLAGRTDTQYF
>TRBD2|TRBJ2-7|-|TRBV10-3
TGTGCCATCAGACTAGCGGGAGAACTTACAGAGCAGTACTTC
CAIRLAGELTEQYF
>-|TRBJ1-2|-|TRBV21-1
TGTGCCAGCAGCAATATGCCCTGGGCAGTTGACGACTATGGCTACACCTTC
CASSNMPWAVDDYGYTF
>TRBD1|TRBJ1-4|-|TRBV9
TGTGCCAGCAGCGTCAGGGGGCAAGGAGAAAAACTGTTTTTT
CASSVRGQGEKLFF
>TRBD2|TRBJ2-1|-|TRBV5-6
TGTGCCAGCAGCTTAGCGGGAGAAAACTTGAGTGAGCAGTTCTTC
CASSLAGENLSEQFF